This passage covers 19 T cell receptor beta chains from one sample sequenced in a study of blood T cells in healthy people across ages. Next came a second PCR, run for roughly 6 to 11 cycles, which used a sample-barcoded 5' primer along with a J-beta primer mix. One entry per CDR3 protein, called by TCRdb with MiXCR from the 5' RACE reads. The sample holds about 730,000 distinct CDR3 sequences, roughly 43% seen once. Sequenced sample: blood. The receptors derive from a woman aged 60 to 75 in good health.

The V gene is TRBV20-1, the J gene TRBJ1-4; the D is unclear. The CDR3 covers 15 residues. Germline V gene data show CDR1 as DFQATT and CDR2 as SNEGSKA (reference sequence). V was cut by 0 bases and J by 0 bases, with 8 bases left in between. In DNA form, the CDR3 reads TGCAGTGCTAGAGATGGGAGCACAACTAATGAAAAACTGTTTTTT. Its translation: CSARDGSTTNEKLFF.

The chain recombines TRBV7-3 with TRBJ2-1; no firm D call. CDR1 and CDR2 (germline): SGHTA, FQGTGA. Trimming took off 2 bases at V and 5 bases at J, with 4 bases between the two ends. The CDR3 totals 12 residues. The CDR3 DNA sequence: TGTGCCAGCAGCTTAGCGGACAATGAGCAGTTCTTC. Its translation is CASSLADNEQFF.

The chain joins TRBV19 to TRBJ2-2; 7 nucleotides align to TRBD2. This CDR3 is 13 amino acids long. Germline V gene data show CDR1 as LNHDA and CDR2 as SQIVND (reference sequence). Trimming took 6 bases from V and 7 from J; bases not matched to a gene: 5. The CDR3, as DNA: TGTGCCAGTAGGTCACTAGCGAGCGGGGAGCTGTTTTTT. This translates into CASRSLASGELFF.

There are many counts of this clonotype. This chain links TRBV12-3 or TRBV12-4 with TRBJ1-2, with 7 bases aligning to TRBD1. CDR3 length: 15 amino acids. V lost 5 bases, J lost 8 bases, and 14 bases stayed unmatched. CDR3 nucleotide sequence: TGTGCCAGCAGTCCCTACGGGGACAGAGAAAAGGGCTACACCTTC. Its protein product is CASSPYGDREKGYTF.

The V and J genes are TRBV21-1 and TRBJ2-7; the DNA was not used to check the table's D call, TRBD2. TRBV21-1 is reported as a pseudogene. This CDR3 comprises 13 residues. For the CDR3, the DNA is TGTGCCAGCAGCCTCAGGAGGAACTACGAGCAGTACTTC. It specifies CASSLRRNYEQYF.

This clonotype was counted a few times. The V gene is TRBV10-3, the J gene TRBJ2-3; D is unclear. The germline gives CDR1 ENHRY, CDR2 SYGVKD. The CDR3 loop spans 14 amino acids. V was trimmed by 0 bases and J by 3 bases, leaving 7 bases between them. The CDR3 DNA sequence: TGTGCCATCAGTGAGTCGAAAATGACAGATACGCAGTATTTT. This gives the protein CAISESKMTDTQYF.

This clonotype has only a few counts. This chain links TRBV12-3 or TRBV12-4 with TRBJ2-7; TRBD1 matches 9 bases. With V trimmed by 3 bases and J by 3 bases, 6 bases remained unmatched. The CDR3 sequence is 15 residues long. The DNA for the CDR3 is TGTGCCAGCAGTTTCAGAGGACAGGGGATCTACGAGCAGTACTTC. This sequence encodes CASSFRGQGIYEQYF.

This rearrangement joins TRBV20-1 to TRBJ1-6, with 8 bases lining up with TRBD1. This CDR3 is 14 amino acids long. CDR1 and CDR2 from the germline V gene are DFQATT and SNEGSKA (reference sequence). V shed 4 bases, J shed 7 bases, and the junction held 6 bases outside the gene matches. In DNA, the CDR3 is TGCAGTGCTAACCAGGGACAGGAAAATTCACCCCTCCACTTT. Protein product: CSANQGQENSPLHF.

The genes are TRBV7-9 and TRBJ2-6, with a tentative D call TRBD2 (5 bases). Germline V gives CDR1 SEHNR, CDR2 FQNEAQ (reference sequence). The length of the CDR3 is 17 residues. Trimming shortened V by 5 bases and J by 2 bases, and 16 bases separated the two germline ends. This CDR3 reads CASSPVGSLAGANVLTF. CDR3 in DNA: TGTGCCAGCAGCCCCGTAGGGAGCTTGGCTGGGGCCAACGTCCTGACTTTC.

This clonotype occurred once. The gene calls are TRBV28 and TRBJ2-5; D is possibly TRBD2 (6 bases). V lost 4 bases and J lost 2, with 14 bases in between. The CDR3 is 15 amino acids. Germline V gene lookup returns CDR1 MDHEN and CDR2 SYDVKM. CDR3 nucleotides: TGTGCCAGCAGTTCCAGGCTAGCGCCTCAAGAGACCCAGTACTTC. Translated: CASSSRLAPQETQYF. Supplemented by reference TRBV28 and TRBJ2-5, the full variable domain reads DVKVTQSSRYLVKRTGEKVFLECVQDMDHENMFWYRQDPGLGLRLIYFSYDVKMKEKGDIPEGYSVSREKKERFSLILESASTNQTSMYLCASSSRLAPQETQYFGPGTRLLVL.

CDR3 sequence (DNA): TGTGCCAGCAGCCAGGGAGCGTACACCGGGGAGCTGTTTTTT. Protein: CASSQGAYTGELFF. The rearrangement links TRBV3-1 to TRBJ2-2; TRBD2 might be the D (5 bases). Trimming removed 3 bases at V and 3 bases at J, with 8 bases between. Looked up from germline, CDR1 is LGHDT and CDR2 is YNNKEL (reference sequence). This CDR3 region has 14 residues.

The chain links TRBV29-1 to TRBJ2-5; D ambiguous. The J call could be wrong; TRBJ2-7 is a better fit for the DNA end. This CDR3 has 13 residues. CDR1 and CDR2 from the germline V gene are SQVTM and ANQGSEA. Written as DNA, the CDR3 is TGCAGCGTTGGGGTGACGGGCGCCTACGAGCAGTACTTC. Translating it yields CSVGVTGAYEQYF.

The rearrangement uses TRBV6-2 or TRBV6-3 and TRBJ2-2, with 11 bases identical to TRBD2. Germline V gene lookup returns CDR1 MNHEY and CDR2 SVGEGT. V shed 5 bases and J 7 bases; nucleotides not matched to a gene: 9. This CDR3 contains 16 residues. The CDR3 region has the DNA TGTGCCAGCAGTCAATCACTAGCGGGAGATTTCGGGGAGCTGTTTTTT. Protein: CASSQSLAGDFGELFF.

The genes are TRBV6-5 and TRBJ2-5; D may be TRBD2 (6 bases). The J call may be faulty, since TRBJ2-7 better matches the DNA end. Germline CDR1 MNHEY, CDR2 SVGAGI. The CDR3 has 14 residues. The CDR3 region has the DNA TGTGCCAGCAGTTACGCCGGAGGGGAGTACGAGCAGTACTTC. As protein: CASSYAGGEYEQYF.

This clonotype was recorded a few times. The CDR3 DNA sequence: TGTGCCAGCAGCCAGAGGACGGGGGCCGGTGAAAAACTGTTTTTT. This codes for CASSQRTGAGEKLFF. The chain employs TRBV5-6 and TRBJ1-4, with D possibly TRBD1 on 6 matching bases. CDR1 SGHDT and CDR2 YYEEEE come from the germline V gene. Trimming shortened V by 4 bases and J by 7 bases, and 17 bases separated the two germline ends. CDR3 length equals 15 residues. Complete variable domain (other parts from reference TRBV5-6 and TRBJ1-4): DAGVTQSPTHLIKTRGQQVTLRCSPKSGHDTVSWYQQALGQGPQFIFQYYEEEERQRGNFPDRFSGHQFPNYSSELNVNALLLGDSALYLCASSQRTGAGEKLFFGSGTQLSVL.

The rearrangement links TRBV20-1 to TRBJ2-1; 11 bases line up with TRBD2. V was pared by 6 bases and J by 6 bases, with 7 bases of the junction left unmatched. The germline V gene has CDR1 DFQATT and CDR2 SNEGSKA (reference sequence). The CDR3 runs to 14 residues. CDR3 amino acids: CSATRLAGSNEQFF. The CDR3, as DNA: TGCAGTGCGACCAGACTAGCGGGAAGCAATGAGCAGTTCTTC.

Only a few counts were recorded for this clonotype. This sequence joins TRBV7-9 and TRBJ1-2, with a weak D call TRBD1 (6 bases). CDR1 SEHNR and CDR2 FQNEAQ come from the germline V gene (reference sequence). The CDR3 is made up of 16 amino acids. V was shortened by 4 bases and J by 2 bases, with 17 bases between the two germline ends. In DNA, the CDR3 is TGTGCCAGCAGCTCACAGGACAGACCGGCAAACTATGGCTACACCTTC. Translated, it gives CASSSQDRPANYGYTF. The full variable domain, completed using reference TRBV7-9 and TRBJ1-2, is DTGVSQNPRHKITKRGQNVTFRCDPISEHNRLYWYRQTLGQGPEFLTYFQNEAQLEKSRLLSDRFSAERPKGSFSTLEIQRTEQGDSAMYLCASSSQDRPANYGYTFGSGTRLTVV.

The V gene is TRBV5-6, the J gene TRBJ1-1; no reliable D call. This CDR3 has 12 amino acids. With 5 bases removed from V and 1 base from J, the gap between germline ends came to 6 bases. Per germline, CDR1 SGHDT and CDR2 YYEEEE. In nucleotides, the CDR3 is TGTGCCAGCAGAGCGGAGAACACTGAAGCTTTCTTT. It yields the protein CASRAENTEAFF.

The table lists this clonotype with a count of one. A junction boundary mismatches the germline segment, possibly from a read error. The chain carries TRBV4-3 and TRBJ2-3, with 7 bases identical to TRBD1. The CDR3 has 15 residues. Germline V gives CDR1 LGHNA, CDR2 YSLEER. The CDR3 DNA sequence: TGCGTCAGCAGCGCAGAGGGGGCTCGGGGCGATACGCAGTATTTT. Protein sequence: CVSSAEGARGDTQYF.